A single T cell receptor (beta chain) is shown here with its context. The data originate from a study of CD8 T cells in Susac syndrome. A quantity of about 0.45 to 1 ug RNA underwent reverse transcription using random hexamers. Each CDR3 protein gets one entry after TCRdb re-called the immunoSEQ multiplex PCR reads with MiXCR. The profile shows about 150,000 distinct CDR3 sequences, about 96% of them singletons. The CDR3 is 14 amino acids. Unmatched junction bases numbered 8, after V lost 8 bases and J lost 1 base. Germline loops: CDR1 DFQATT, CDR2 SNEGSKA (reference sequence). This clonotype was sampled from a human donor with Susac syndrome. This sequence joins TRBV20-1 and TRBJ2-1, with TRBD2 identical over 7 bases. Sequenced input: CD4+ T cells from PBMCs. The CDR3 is CSTYTSESYNEQFF. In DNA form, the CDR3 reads TGCAGTACTTATACTAGCGAGTCCTACAATGAGCAGTTCTTC.